This T cell receptor beta chain stems from a study of regulatory T cells in long-lasting Graves disease. Deletions cut 3 bases from V and 0 bases from J, with 17 bases between. The CDR3 extends over 17 amino acids. CDR1 and CDR2 (germline): MNHEY, SMNVEV (reference sequence). Libraries of TCR beta came from iRepertoire HTBI primers plus Arm-PCR of CDR3 regions. Using its own MiXCR run on the multiplex PCR reads, TCRdb lists one record per CDR3 protein. Among about 470,000 distinct CDR3 sequences, about 20% were seen once, and the ten largest hold approximately 7.8%. In its sample, this clonotype was seen many times. Its specificity is unknown. Study outcomes and limitations: Between persistent patients, about 2,700 public clonotypes were shared, exceeding the approximately 990 shared between new patients. Accuracy was possibly reduced by small sample size. Samples came from peripheral blood alone, without thyroid tissue.

Time point given: persistent/refractory GD, antithyroid drugs over 5 years with positive TRAb. Researchers made the TCR library from RNA that was extracted from PBMCs. The collection involved drawing nine milliliters of peripheral blood into EDTA tubes. This TCR came from a female donor with Graves disease. The input for sequencing was peripheral blood mononuclear cells (PBMCs), taken when the disease was refractory, from a patient treated with antithyroid drugs. The rearrangement uses TRBV27 and TRBJ1-1; D is ambiguous. The CDR3 region is CASSFGDTTILNTEAFF. The CDR3 region has the DNA TGTGCCAGCAGTTTCGGAGACACTACGATTTTGAACACTGAAGCTTTCTTT.